A single sample is the source of the 26 T cell receptor beta chains below, sequenced in a study of T cell responses to AZD1222 COVID-19 vaccine. The protocol was immunoSEQ multiplex PCR, while the TCRdb copy is restricted to in-frame clones and leaves out a portion. The table has roughly 50,000 clones, about nine tenths seen once; the top ten hold approximately 5.3%. The source was peripheral blood, collected 28 days after the second AZD1222 dose. The receptors come from an adult who received the AZD1222 COVID-19 vaccine.

The rearrangement uses TRBV28 and TRBJ2-7; 10 positions agree with TRBD2. Per the germline V gene, CDR1 is MDHEN and CDR2 is SYDVKM. The CDR3 totals 16 residues. V dropped 1 base and J dropped 2; count of bases not matched to a gene: 5. The CDR3 here is CASSLFASGSPYEQYF. For the CDR3, the DNA is TGTGCCAGCAGTTTATTTGCTAGCGGGAGCCCCTACGAGCAGTACTTC.

The chain has TRBV7-6 and TRBJ1-6; 7 bases map to TRBD1. The CDR3 length is 16 residues. The ends lost 5 bases at V and 8 bases at J; junction bases unmatched: 12. Germline lookup yields CDR1 SGHVS and CDR2 FNYEAQ. The CDR3 spells CASSAGTPTGYSPLHF. The DNA of the CDR3 is TGTGCCAGCAGCGCCGGGACTCCGACAGGGTATTCACCCCTCCACTTT.

V is TRBV3-1 (or the pseudogene TRBV3-2) and J is TRBJ1-2; D remains ambiguous. CDR1 is LGHDT and CDR2 is YNNKEL in the germline V gene (reference sequence). Trimming pared 0 bases from V and 2 bases from J, leaving 10 bases between. This CDR3 comprises 15 residues. The CDR3 bases are TGTGCCAGCAGCCAAGATTCAGAGAGGAACTATGGCTACACCTTC. It yields the protein CASSQDSERNYGYTF.

This chain connects TRBV2 to TRBJ2-2; 8 positions match TRBD1. The CDR3 is 14 residues long. Unmatched junction bases numbered 6, after V lost 9 bases and J lost 3 bases. Germline values: CDR1 SNHLY, CDR2 FYNNEI. CDR3 region: CASSWTGYTGELFF. CDR3 nucleotides: TGTGCCAGTAGTTGGACAGGGTACACCGGGGAGCTGTTTTTT. The whole variable domain, filled in from reference TRBV2 and TRBJ2-2, reads EPEVTQTPSHQVTQMGQEVILRCVPISNHLYFYWYRQILGQKVEFLVSFYNNEISEKSEIFDDQFSVERPDGSNFTLKIRSTKLEDSAMYFCASSWTGYTGELFFGEGSRLTVL.

This chain uses TRBV6-4 with TRBJ2-3, with 7 bases that match TRBD2. CDR3 length equals 15 residues. The J segment lost 2 bases and the V segment lost 3 bases, leaving 5 bases of the junction unmatched. Looked up from germline, CDR1 is MRHNA and CDR2 is SNTAGT. The CDR3 nucleotides read TGTGCCAGCAGTGAAAACCGGGGGGACACAGATACGCAGTATTTT. As protein: CASSENRGDTDTQYF.

The rearrangement uses TRBV19 and TRBJ2-7; 10 bases align to TRBD2. V lost 6 bases, J lost 2 bases, and 4 bases stayed unmatched. Per the germline V gene, CDR1 is LNHDA and CDR2 is SQIVND (reference sequence). The CDR3 loop spans 14 amino acids. The CDR3 DNA is TGTGCCAGTAGCCGGACTAGCGGAACCTACGAGCAGTACTTC. Residues: CASSRTSGTYEQYF.

Only one count was recorded for this clone. The chain carries TRBV6-6 and TRBJ2-3; 11 bases are a match to TRBD1. Germline trimming cut 6 bases from V and 6 bases from J; bases unmatched to any gene: 8. Germline V gene data show CDR1 as MNHNY and CDR2 as SVGAGI (reference sequence). The CDR3 covers 15 residues. CDR3: CASSDRDRGADTQYF. The CDR3 region has the DNA TGTGCCAGCAGCGACCGGGACAGGGGGGCGGATACGCAGTATTTT.

The chain employs TRBV10-2 and TRBJ1-6, with D possibly TRBD1 on 6 matching bases. This CDR3 is built from 12 residues. Germline values: CDR1 WSHSY, CDR2 SAAADI. The V end lost 3 bases, the J end lost 13 bases, and 10 bases lay between the germline ends. CDR3 sequence reads: CASSDTGNPLHF. The CDR3 region has the DNA TGCGCCAGCAGTGACACAGGGAATCCCCTCCACTTT.

J is TRBJ2-2 and V is TRBV25-1; D remains ambiguous. CDR3 size: 11 residues. From germline, CDR1 is MGHDK and CDR2 SYGVNS. V lost 6 bases and J lost 5, with 4 bases in between. CDR3 residues: CASSGTGELFF. The CDR3 region has the DNA TGTGCCAGCAGCGGAACCGGGGAGCTGTTTTTT.

A single count supports this clone. The genes are TRBV6-5 and TRBJ2-7; D is unresolved. Germline CDR1 is MNHEY and CDR2 is SVGAGI. V lost 0 bases and J lost 1, with 10 bases in between. CDR3 length equals 15 residues. The CDR3 DNA sequence: TGTGCCAGCAGTTACTCTCGAGGCCTATCCTACGAGCAGTACTTC. This codes for CASSYSRGLSYEQYF.

This clone has a single count. The rearrangement joins TRBV7-2 to TRBJ2-1; 10 bases match TRBD1. CDR3 length: 13 amino acids. Trimming took 9 bases from V and 5 from J; bases not matched to a gene: 4. Germline CDR1 SGHTA, CDR2 FQGNSA. The CDR3 bases are TGTGCCAGGGGACAGGGGATAAACAATGAGCAGTTCTTC. Encoded protein: CARGQGINNEQFF.

This chain connects TRBV24-1 to TRBJ2-1; tentatively, D is TRBD1 (6 bases). The length of the CDR3 is 15 residues. The germline V gene has CDR1 KGHDR and CDR2 SFDVKD. V was shortened by 3 bases and J by 12 bases, with 20 bases between the two germline ends. The CDR3 DNA reads as TGTGCCACCAGTGATGAGGACCCAGGGGAGTCAGGGCAGTTCTTC. Protein: CATSDEDPGESGQFF.

The gene calls are TRBV5-1 and TRBJ1-5, with a possible D match to TRBD1 (6 bases). CDR3 length equals 16 residues. Trimming took 4 bases from V and 2 from J, leaving 16 bases between them. Germline V gene sequence: CDR1 SGHRS, CDR2 YFSETQ. In DNA, the CDR3 is TGCGCCAGCAGCGTGGGGGACACCTTGGGCAATCAGCCCCAGCATTTT. The encoded protein is CASSVGDTLGNQPQHF.

The chain carries TRBV14 and TRBJ2-3; TRBD2 is a possible D gene (5 bases). V dropped 1 base and J dropped 10 bases, with 21 bases sitting between them. This CDR3 has 16 residues. Germline V gene data show CDR1 as SGHDN and CDR2 as FVKESK. In nucleotides, the CDR3 is TGTGCCAGCAGCCAAGTTCCCGTGGACTCCTCAGGATCGCAGTATTTT. Translation: CASSQVPVDSSGSQYF.

The J gene is TRBJ1-4, the V gene TRBV19, with 7 bases fitting TRBD1. J was trimmed by 8 bases and V by 7 bases; bases with no gene match: 7. There are 13 residues in the CDR3. CDR1 and CDR2 (germline): LNHDA, SQIVND (reference sequence). CDR3 sequence: CASNKGADEKLFF. The DNA for the CDR3 is TGTGCCAGTAATAAGGGGGCGGACGAAAAACTGTTTTTT.

This clone came up a few times. This chain links TRBV19 with TRBJ1-5; 7 nucleotides line up with TRBD1. Per the germline V gene, CDR1 is LNHDA and CDR2 is SQIVND (reference sequence). The CDR3 sequence is 17 residues long. Germline trimming cut 4 bases from V and 0 bases from J; bases unmatched to any gene: 9. CDR3 sequence: CASSKRTGDDSNQPQHF. In DNA, the CDR3 is TGTGCCAGTAGTAAAAGGACAGGAGACGATAGCAATCAGCCCCAGCATTTT.

The gene calls are TRBV28 and TRBJ1-6; 8 bases line up with TRBD1. V shed 1 base and J 13 bases; nucleotides not matched to a gene: 15. This CDR3 has 17 residues. Germline CDR1 is MDHEN and CDR2 is SYDVKM. CDR3 region: CASSLLSGTGLRGPLHF. In DNA form, the CDR3 reads TGTGCCAGCAGTTTATTGTCAGGGACAGGCCTAAGGGGGCCCCTCCACTTT.

This sequence joins TRBV5-1 and TRBJ1-5; 8 bases match TRBD1. The CDR3 runs to 15 residues. Germline V gene lookup returns CDR1 SGHRS and CDR2 YFSETQ. J was trimmed by 6 bases and V by 5 bases; bases with no gene match: 10. CDR3 nucleotide sequence: TGCGCCAGCAGTTCGACAGGGGTAGGCGGTCAGCCCCAGCATTTT. Residues: CASSSTGVGGQPQHF.

J is TRBJ2-2 and V is TRBV5-1; 13 positions agree with TRBD2. The J segment lost 3 bases and the V segment lost 6 bases, leaving 17 bases of the junction unmatched. CDR3 length: 20 amino acids. Germline V gives CDR1 SGHRS, CDR2 YFSETQ. CDR3 sequence (DNA): TGCGCCAGCACCCCTACCGACTTGACTAGCGGGGGGCCCGACACCGGGGAGCTGTTTTTT. Translation: CASTPTDLTSGGPDTGELFF.

For the CDR3, the DNA is TGTGCCAGCAGTTCCGAACTAGCGGGAGGCAATGAGCAGTTCTTC. Protein: CASSSELAGGNEQFF. J is TRBJ2-1 and V is TRBV6-5; 12 bases agree with TRBD2. The CDR3 sequence is 15 residues long. Germline CDR1 is MNHEY and CDR2 is SVGAGI. The J segment lost 6 bases and the V segment lost 4 bases, leaving 4 bases of the junction unmatched.

The chain carries TRBV14 and TRBJ2-1; 7 positions agree with TRBD2. Germline V gene lookup returns CDR1 SGHDN and CDR2 FVKESK. V lost 3 bases to trimming and J lost 3 bases; unmatched junction nucleotides: 5. The CDR3 is made up of 15 amino acids. The CDR3 sequence is CASSHKLASYNEQFF. The DNA for the CDR3 is TGTGCCAGCAGCCACAAACTAGCGAGCTACAATGAGCAGTTCTTC.

The V gene is TRBV29-1, the J gene TRBJ2-1; D is unresolved. This CDR3 comprises 18 residues. The V gene's germline CDR1 is SQVTM and CDR2 ANQGSEA. V was clipped by 4 bases and J by 2 bases, with 24 bases between them. CDR3 nucleotides: TGCAGCGTTGCACTTACTTTTTCCCTTCGCAGGACCTACAATGAGCAGTTCTTC. As protein: CSVALTFSLRRTYNEQFF.

This chain connects TRBV4-3 to TRBJ1-2; 9 bases align to TRBD1. Germline CDR1 and CDR2: LGHNA and YSLEER. J was trimmed by 2 bases and V by 0 bases; bases with no gene match: 4. This CDR3 spans 16 amino acids. The CDR3 sequence: CASSQEWDRVNYGYTF. The CDR3 bases are TGCGCCAGCAGCCAAGAGTGGGACAGGGTAAACTATGGCTACACCTTC.

The rearrangement uses TRBV28 and TRBJ2-7; 7 nucleotides line up with TRBD1. The CDR3 consists of 12 residues. J gave up 6 bases and V 6 bases, and 5 bases lay outside the gene matches. Per the germline V gene, CDR1 is MDHEN and CDR2 is SYDVKM. As DNA, the CDR3 is TGTGCCAGCAGAGACAGGGTTCGCGAGCAGTACTTC. Translation: CASRDRVREQYF.

The chain uses TRBV7-8 and TRBJ2-7; a weak D match, TRBD2 (5 bases). V was trimmed by 4 bases and J by 7 bases, leaving 11 bases between them. The CDR3 totals 12 residues. The germline gives CDR1 SGHVS, CDR2 FQNEAQ. The CDR3 DNA reads as TGTGCCAGCAGCTCAGAGACGGGAGAGCAGTACTTC. Translation: CASSSETGEQYF. Looking up the rest from reference TRBV7-8 and TRBJ2-7 gives the full variable domain: GAGVSQSPRYKVAKRGQDVALRCDPISGHVSLFWYQQALGQGPEFLTYFQNEAQLDKSGLPSDRFFAERPEGSVSTLKIQRTQQEDSAVYLCASSSETGEQYFGPGTRLTVT.

This chain uses TRBV3-1 (or the pseudogene TRBV3-2) with TRBJ2-1; 11 bases fit TRBD2. V was clipped by 5 bases and J by 4 bases; unmatched bases: 4. CDR3 length: 15 amino acids. CDR1 and CDR2 from the germline V gene are LGHDT and YNNKEL (reference sequence). The CDR3: CASSSGTSGYNEQFF. The CDR3 nucleotides read TGTGCCAGCAGCTCCGGGACTAGCGGATACAATGAGCAGTTCTTC.